Presented here are 23 T cell receptor beta chains from one specimen sequenced in a study of immune cell composition in non-small cell lung cancer listed by TCRdb under 2017. Library generation was performed with the immunoSEQ multiplex PCR assay. TCRdb holds this immuneACCESS table with in-frame rearrangements only. Some clones are missing; in checked studies, unresolved V genes explain under half, and the rest has no known cause. Counted in this sample were over 2,500 clones; under 75% of them appeared once. The top ten constitute 15% to 20% of the sample. The source material was lung tumor tissue. The receptors here all came from a human donor with non-small cell lung cancer.

The chain uses TRBV5-4 and TRBJ1-1; TRBD1 aligns across 9 bases. The CDR3 contains 15 residues. Germline assignment: CDR1 SGHNT and CDR2 YYREEE (reference sequence). Trimming took 3 bases from V and 2 from J; bases not matched to a gene: 5. The CDR3 spells CASSSPGQGNTEAFF. The CDR3, as DNA: TGTGCCAGCAGCTCCCCGGGACAGGGAAACACTGAAGCTTTCTTT.

This clone was seen a handful of times. The junction does not match germline at one end; this may be a read error. This sequence joins TRBV7-7 and TRBJ2-5, with TRBD1 matching 8 bases. The length of the CDR3 is 12 residues. Germline loops: CDR1 SSHAT, CDR2 FNYEAQ (reference sequence). The CDR3 spells CASSIDRGFQYF. The CDR3 bases are TGTGCTAGCAGCATTGACAGGGGATTCCAGTACTTC.

The table lists this clone with a few counts. V is TRBV27 and J is TRBJ1-1; TRBD1 might be the D (5 bases). Germline loops: CDR1 MNHEY, CDR2 SMNVEV (reference sequence). This CDR3 has 14 amino acids. Trimming took 5 bases from V and 3 from J, leaving 13 bases between them. CDR3 region: CASSPSGVYTEAFF. CDR3 coding DNA: TGTGCCAGCAGTCCGTCGGGGGTCTACACTGAAGCTTTCTTT.

The J gene is TRBJ2-5, the V gene TRBV7-6; possible D gene TRBD2, 7 bases. V was pared by 0 bases and J by 5 bases, with 10 bases between. The CDR3 sequence is 14 residues long. Germline CDR1 SGHVS, CDR2 FNYEAQ. CDR3 sequence: CASSLAGGGETQYF. CDR3 sequence (DNA): TGTGCCAGCAGCTTAGCGGGAGGGGGGGAGACCCAGTACTTC.

The gene calls are TRBV4-3 and TRBJ1-1, with TRBD1 matching over 9 bases. The CDR3 has 13 residues. Trimming cost V 4 bases and J 13 bases; bases outside gene matches: 10. The germline V gene encodes CDR1 LGHNA and CDR2 YSLEER. The CDR3 loop reads CASSPGQGIRVFF. In nucleotides, the CDR3 is TGCGCCAGCAGCCCTGGACAGGGGATTCGGGTTTTCTTT.

This clone was observed a handful of times. This chain connects TRBV28 to TRBJ2-3; D perhaps matches TRBD2 (5 bases). Per germline, CDR1 MDHEN and CDR2 SYDVKM. This CDR3 is 18 amino acids long. Trimming took 4 bases from V and 0 from J, leaving 20 bases between them. This chain's CDR3 is CASSSLLQAAPSTDTQYF. The CDR3 DNA reads TGTGCCAGCAGTTCCCTATTACAAGCGGCACCTAGCACAGATACGCAGTATTTT.

V usage is TRBV28 and J usage is TRBJ1-5, with D uncertain. CDR3 size: 15 residues. The V end was cut by 2 bases, the J end by 0 bases, with 8 bases between. The germline CDR1 and CDR2 sequences are MDHEN and SYDVKM. DNA for the CDR3: TGTGCCAGCAGTTTACCGGGAAATAGCAATCAGCCCCAGCATTTT. The encoded protein is CASSLPGNSNQPQHF.

In its sample, this clone was seen once. The rearrangement uses TRBV15 and TRBJ2-5; 9 nucleotides align to TRBD2. After removal of 3 bases from V and 1 base from J, the junction contained 15 bases not matched to a gene. CDR1 and CDR2 (germline): LNHNV, YYDKDF (reference sequence). This CDR3 has 19 amino acids. The CDR3 sequence is CATSSGGTSIGGSQETQYF. The CDR3 DNA reads TGTGCCACCAGCAGTGGCGGGACTAGCATAGGGGGGTCCCAAGAGACCCAGTACTTC.

V is TRBV19 and J is TRBJ2-2, with 10 bases aligning to TRBD1. CDR3 length: 16 residues. In germline, CDR1 is LNHDA, CDR2 SQIVND (reference sequence). V trimming: 8 bases; J trimming: 6 bases; junction bases outside the gene matches: 12. The CDR3 spells CASRRGGQGRAGELFF. In nucleotides, the CDR3 is TGTGCCAGTCGCAGGGGGGGACAGGGGAGAGCCGGGGAGCTGTTTTTT.

This chain connects TRBV30 to TRBJ1-2; 11 bases line up with TRBD1. Germline assignment: CDR1 GTSNPN and CDR2 SVGIG (reference sequence). This CDR3 contains 11 residues. V was clipped by 5 bases and J by 9 bases; unmatched bases: 2. The DNA of the CDR3 is TGTGCCTGGGGACAGGGGGCGAGCTACACCTTC. This translates into CAWGQGASYTF.

V usage is TRBV6-5 and J usage is TRBJ2-2; 8 bases line up with TRBD2. CDR1 MNHEY and CDR2 SVGAGI come from the germline V gene. CDR3 length equals 15 residues. The V segment lost 7 bases and the J segment 1 base; nucleotides outside the gene matches: 5. CDR3 sequence reads: CASNPAGGNTGELFF. In DNA, the CDR3 is TGTGCCAGCAATCCGGCGGGAGGGAACACCGGGGAGCTGTTTTTT.

This sequence joins TRBV6-1 and TRBJ1-4, with a weak D call TRBD1 (5 bases). The V end lost 6 bases, the J end lost 3 bases, and 11 bases lay between the germline ends. The germline gives CDR1 MNHNS, CDR2 SASEGT. The CDR3 is 14 amino acids. CDR3 sequence reads: CASSPQGSNEKLFF. In nucleotides, the CDR3 is TGTGCCAGCAGCCCCCAGGGCTCTAATGAAAAACTGTTTTTT.

This sequence joins TRBV28 and TRBJ2-7; TRBD2 agrees at 8 bases. This CDR3 contains 11 residues. Trimming at V came to 7 bases and at J to 5 bases, leaving 1 base not matched to a gene. CDR1 MDHEN and CDR2 SYDVKM come from the germline V gene. The CDR3 nucleotides are TGTGCCAGCACGGGGGGGGACGAGCAGTACTTC. Residues: CASTGGDEQYF.

The genes are TRBV28 and TRBJ1-4; 8 bases map to TRBD1. CDR1 and CDR2 from the germline V gene are MDHEN and SYDVKM. V trimming: 8 bases; J trimming: 2 bases; junction bases outside the gene matches: 10. The CDR3 contains 16 residues. The CDR3 DNA sequence: TGTGCCAGCGGCCCCGTGACAGGGGTTACTAATGAAAAACTGTTTTTT. Protein product: CASGPVTGVTNEKLFF.

This sequence joins TRBV30 and TRBJ1-5, with a possible D match to TRBD1 (6 bases). Germline V lookup: CDR1 GTSNPN, CDR2 SVGIG (reference sequence). Between the trimmed V and J ends, which lost 4 bases and 6 bases, there was a span of 13 bases. The CDR3 has 13 residues. DNA for the CDR3: TGTGCCTGGACGAACGGACAGCTTCAGCCCCAGCATTTT. It encodes CAWTNGQLQPQHF.

The rearrangement uses TRBV6-1 and TRBJ2-1, with 14 positions matching TRBD2. The V gene end was trimmed by 10 bases and the J gene end by 8 bases; junction bases not matched to a gene: 7. The germline V gene has CDR1 MNHNS and CDR2 SASEGT. This CDR3 is built from 14 residues. This chain's CDR3 is CATLGLAGAHEQFF. CDR3 nucleotides: TGTGCCACCCTGGGACTAGCGGGAGCCCATGAGCAGTTCTTC.

The chain employs TRBV6-6 and TRBJ2-7; 9 nucleotides align to TRBD1. From germline, CDR1 is MNHNY and CDR2 SVGAGI (reference sequence). CDR3 size: 14 residues. V gave up 4 bases and J gave up 3 bases; unmatched junction bases: 4. CDR3 sequence reads: CASSWDRDGYEQYF. DNA for the CDR3: TGTGCCAGCAGTTGGGACAGGGATGGCTACGAGCAGTACTTC.

The chain employs TRBV6-1 and TRBJ1-1; the D is unclear. Germline CDR1 and CDR2: MNHNS and SASEGT. Trimming took 2 bases from V and 1 from J, leaving 5 bases between them. The CDR3 has 13 residues. The DNA of the CDR3 is TGTGCCAGCAGTGAAAACAAGAACACTGAAGCTTTCTTT. Translated: CASSENKNTEAFF.

This clone was seen a single time. This sequence joins TRBV7-6 and TRBJ1-2; D perhaps matches TRBD1 (5 bases). This CDR3 is built from 16 residues. Trimming shortened V by 5 bases and J by 1 base, and 17 bases separated the two germline ends. Germline CDR1 reads SGHVS; CDR2 reads FNYEAQ. The DNA of the CDR3 is TGTGCCAGCAGCCTAACCCCTGACGGGGGTAACTATGGCTACACCTTC. It codes for CASSLTPDGGNYGYTF.

This clone was observed once. The V and J genes are TRBV2 and TRBJ2-1; 15 positions agree with TRBD2. Looked up from germline, CDR1 is SNHLY and CDR2 is FYNNEI. Trimming removed 6 bases from V and 5 bases from J; junction bases left unmatched: 5. The CDR3 sequence is 16 residues long. The CDR3 loop is CASRGTSGRSNNEQFF. CDR3 nucleotide sequence: TGTGCCAGCAGGGGGACTAGCGGGAGGTCCAACAATGAGCAGTTCTTC.

This chain connects TRBV28 to TRBJ1-5; perhaps TRBD1 as D (5 bases). The germline V gene encodes CDR1 MDHEN and CDR2 SYDVKM. The CDR3 covers 13 residues. Trimming cost V 8 bases and J 1 base, with 9 bases left between them. Written as DNA, the CDR3 is TGTGCCAGCCTTCCAGGGAGCAATCAGCCCCAGCATTTT. It codes for CASLPGSNQPQHF.

The V gene is TRBV7-2, the J gene TRBJ1-2; TRBD1 aligns across 7 bases. V dropped 5 bases and J dropped 8; count of bases not matched to a gene: 8. Germline V gene lookup returns CDR1 SGHTA and CDR2 FQGNSA. This CDR3 region has 13 residues. The CDR3 spells CASSRKTGSGYTF. CDR3 nucleotide sequence: TGTGCCAGCAGCCGTAAGACAGGGTCCGGCTACACCTTC.

The sample holds a few counts of this clone. Relative to the germline gene, one junction end is altered; a read error may explain this. The V call is TRBV7-7, the J call TRBJ2-3; a possible D gene is TRBD2 (6 bases). The CDR3 has 13 amino acids. Germline V CDR1 and CDR2: SSHAT, FNYEAQ (reference sequence). CDR3 nucleotide sequence: TGTGCTAGCAGCTTTGGGCGGGGCGATACGCAGTATTTT. Protein sequence: CASSFGRGDTQYF.